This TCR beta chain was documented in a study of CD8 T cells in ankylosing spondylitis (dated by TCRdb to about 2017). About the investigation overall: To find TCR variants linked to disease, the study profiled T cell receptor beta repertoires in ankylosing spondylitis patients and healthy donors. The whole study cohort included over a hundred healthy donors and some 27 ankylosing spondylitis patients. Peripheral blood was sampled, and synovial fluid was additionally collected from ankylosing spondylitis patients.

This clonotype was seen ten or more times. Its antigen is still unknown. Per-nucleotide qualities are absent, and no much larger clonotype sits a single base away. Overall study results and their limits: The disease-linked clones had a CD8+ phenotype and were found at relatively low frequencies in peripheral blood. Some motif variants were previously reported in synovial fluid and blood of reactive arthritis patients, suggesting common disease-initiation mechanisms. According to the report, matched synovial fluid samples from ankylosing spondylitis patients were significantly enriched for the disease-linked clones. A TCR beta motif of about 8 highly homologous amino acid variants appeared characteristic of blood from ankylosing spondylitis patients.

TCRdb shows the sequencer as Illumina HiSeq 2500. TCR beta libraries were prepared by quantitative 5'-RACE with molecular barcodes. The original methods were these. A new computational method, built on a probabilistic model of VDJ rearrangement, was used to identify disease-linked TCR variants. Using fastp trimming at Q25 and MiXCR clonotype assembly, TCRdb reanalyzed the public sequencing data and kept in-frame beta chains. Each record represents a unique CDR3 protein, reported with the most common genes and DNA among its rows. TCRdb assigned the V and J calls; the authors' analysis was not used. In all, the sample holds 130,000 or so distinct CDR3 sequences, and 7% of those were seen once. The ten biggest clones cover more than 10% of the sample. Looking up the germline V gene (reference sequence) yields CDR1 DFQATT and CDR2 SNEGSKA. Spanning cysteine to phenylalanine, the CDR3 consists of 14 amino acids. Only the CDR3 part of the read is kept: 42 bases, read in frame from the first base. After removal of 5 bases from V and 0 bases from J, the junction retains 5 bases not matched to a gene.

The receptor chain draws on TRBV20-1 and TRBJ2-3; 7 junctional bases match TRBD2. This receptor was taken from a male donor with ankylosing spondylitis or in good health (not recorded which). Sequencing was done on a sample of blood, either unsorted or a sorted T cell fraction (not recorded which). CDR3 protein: CSAGSGASTDTQYF. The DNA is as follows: TGCAGTGCTGGGAGCGGGGCCAGCACAGATACGCAGTATTTT.